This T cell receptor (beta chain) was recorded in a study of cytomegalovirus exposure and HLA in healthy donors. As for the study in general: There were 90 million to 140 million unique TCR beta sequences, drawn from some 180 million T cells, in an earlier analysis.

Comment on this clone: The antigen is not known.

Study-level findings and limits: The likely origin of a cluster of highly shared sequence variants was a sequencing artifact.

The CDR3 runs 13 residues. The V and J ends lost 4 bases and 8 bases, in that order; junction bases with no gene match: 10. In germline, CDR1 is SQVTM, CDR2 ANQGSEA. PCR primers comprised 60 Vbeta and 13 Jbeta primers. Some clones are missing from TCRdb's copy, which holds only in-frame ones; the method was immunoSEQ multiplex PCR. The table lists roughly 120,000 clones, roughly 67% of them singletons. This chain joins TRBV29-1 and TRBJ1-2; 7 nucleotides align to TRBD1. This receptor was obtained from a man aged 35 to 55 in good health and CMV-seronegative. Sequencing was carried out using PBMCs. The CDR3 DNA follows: TGCAGCGTTGCTACAGGGGACGGAGGGGGCTACACCTTC. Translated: CSVATGDGGGYTF.